The 15 T cell receptor beta chains given below trace back to one sample, sequenced in a study of OX40 agonist ivuxolimab in advanced cancers. Only in-frame clones appear in the TCRdb table, and some are missing; sequencing was by immunoSEQ multiplex PCR. The table includes over 90,000 clones, 90% detected once. The sequenced sample was CD4+ or CD8+ T cells sorted from blood, obtained in a trial of the OX40 agonist ivuxolimab. These receptors originate from an adult with an advanced solid tumor such as melanoma, head and neck, liver or kidney cancer.

This clone appeared once. V is TRBV19 and J is TRBJ1-1, with 9 bases that match TRBD1. The J segment lost 3 bases and the V segment lost 4 bases, leaving 9 bases of the junction unmatched. Germline lookup yields CDR1 LNHDA and CDR2 SQIVND (reference sequence). The CDR3 covers 16 residues. The CDR3 DNA is TGTGCCAGTAGTAGGCGATGGGACAGGGAAGACACTGAAGCTTTCTTT. This gives the protein CASSRRWDREDTEAFF.

V gene TRBV2 combines with J gene TRBJ1-5; possibly TRBD1 for D (5 bases). CDR1 is SNHLY and CDR2 is FYNNEI in the germline V gene. The CDR3 loop spans 15 amino acids. The V end lost 5 bases, the J end lost 2 bases, and 13 bases lay between the germline ends. The CDR3 DNA sequence: TGTGCCAGCAGTCTACGAGGGGTAGGCAATCAGCCCCAGCATTTT. Protein: CASSLRGVGNQPQHF.

This clone was counted once. The chain joins TRBV9 to TRBJ1-1, with TRBD1 as a possible D gene (6 bases). The CDR3 runs to 15 residues. Trimming pared 0 bases from V and 1 base from J, leaving 10 bases between. Germline V gene sequence: CDR1 SGDLS, CDR2 YYNGEE. The CDR3: CASSVVGGGNTEAFF. CDR3 nucleotides: TGTGCCAGCAGCGTAGTGGGAGGGGGGAACACTGAAGCTTTCTTT.

The rearrangement uses TRBV30 and TRBJ1-3, with a tentative D call TRBD1 (6 bases). The CDR3 loop spans 16 amino acids. V was pared by 2 bases and J by 4 bases, with 18 bases between. The germline CDR1 and CDR2 sequences are GTSNPN and SVGIG (reference sequence). CDR3 loop: CAWSLKAGTWGNTIYF. The CDR3 region has the DNA TGTGCCTGGAGTCTAAAAGCCGGGACATGGGGAAACACCATATATTTT.

The chain uses TRBV30 and TRBJ1-1; D may be TRBD1 (6 bases). V was clipped by 2 bases and J by 3 bases, with 10 bases between them. The germline V gene has CDR1 GTSNPN and CDR2 SVGIG (reference sequence). This CDR3 is 13 amino acids long. DNA of the CDR3: TGTGCCTGGAGTCCAGGGGATTACACTGAAGCTTTCTTT. It specifies CAWSPGDYTEAFF.

The V call is TRBV5-1, the J call TRBJ2-7; TRBD2 aligns across 12 bases. V gave up 7 bases and J gave up 1 base; unmatched junction bases: 3. Germline CDR1 is SGHRS and CDR2 is YFSETQ. This CDR3 region has 14 residues. The CDR3 region has the DNA TGCGCCAGCGCAACTAGCGGGGGGTCCTACGAGCAGTACTTC. Translated, it gives CASATSGGSYEQYF.

This sequence joins TRBV5-5 and TRBJ2-5; 7 nucleotides match TRBD2. The CDR3 is 19 residues long. Germline V lookup: CDR1 SGHKS, CDR2 YYEKEE (reference sequence). Germline trimming cut 1 base from V and 3 bases from J; bases unmatched to any gene: 18. The CDR3 DNA reads TGTGCCAGCAGCTTGCCCAGGACCGATACGACTAGCCCAGAAGAGACCCAGTACTTC. The encoded protein is CASSLPRTDTTSPEETQYF. Filled out from reference TRBV5-5 and TRBJ2-5, the complete variable domain reads DAGVTQSPTHLIKTRGQQVTLRCSPISGHKSVSWYQQVLGQGPQFIFQYYEKEERGRGNFPDRFSARQFPNYSSELNVNALLLGDSALYLCASSLPRTDTTSPEETQYFGPGTRLLVL.

The chain joins TRBV6-6 to TRBJ1-2; possibly TRBD1 for D (5 bases). The germline gives CDR1 MNHNY, CDR2 SVGAGI (reference sequence). The ends were cut back, 5 bases at V and 8 bases at J, with 21 bases in the middle. This CDR3 spans 15 amino acids. The CDR3 loop reads CASSLATVLQEGYTF. The CDR3 nucleotides are TGTGCCAGCAGTCTAGCGACGGTATTACAGGAAGGCTACACCTTC.

The genes are TRBV21-1 and TRBJ2-2; TRBD2 is the table's D call, not checked against the DNA. TRBV21-1 is termed a pseudogene. The CDR3 runs 15 residues. This CDR3 reads CASSRGAPRTGELFF. In nucleotides, the CDR3 is TGTGCCAGCAGCAGAGGAGCCCCGCGGACCGGGGAGCTGTTTTTT.

The CDR3 coding sequence is TGCGCCAGCAGCCAGGAGGGGCCAGGGGACAATGAGCAGTTCTTC. This gives the protein CASSQEGPGDNEQFF. This chain links TRBV4-1 with TRBJ2-1, with D possibly being TRBD1 or TRBD2 (6 bases each). This CDR3 is 15 amino acids long. Per the germline V gene, CDR1 is MGHRA and CDR2 is YSYEKL. V was pared by 3 bases and J by 5 bases, with 14 bases between.

The chain recombines TRBV10-1 with TRBJ2-3; D uncertain. The CDR3 extends over 14 amino acids. The germline V gene has CDR1 WNHNN and CDR2 SYGVQD (reference sequence). The ends were cut back, 2 bases at V and 6 bases at J, with 12 bases in the middle. CDR3 nucleotide sequence: TGCGCCAGCAGTGAGCGGCCAGGCAGGGATACGCAGTATTTT. Amino acid sequence: CASSERPGRDTQYF.

The chain recombines TRBV10-3 with TRBJ2-7; 8 bases match TRBD1. Germline V gives CDR1 ENHRY, CDR2 SYGVKD. The CDR3 sequence is 14 residues long. Unmatched junction bases numbered 8, after V lost 10 bases and J lost 0 bases. For the CDR3, the DNA is TGTGCCACCGAAACAGGGGGGAGCTCCTACGAGCAGTACTTC. It encodes CATETGGSSYEQYF.

The J gene is TRBJ2-1, the V gene TRBV4-1; 10 nucleotides match TRBD2. The length of the CDR3 is 15 residues. Germline V gene sequence: CDR1 MGHRA, CDR2 YSYEKL. Germline trimming cut 2 bases from V and 6 bases from J; bases unmatched to any gene: 4. The CDR3: CASSQYGTSANEQFF. The CDR3 nucleotides read TGCGCCAGCAGCCAATATGGGACTAGCGCCAATGAGCAGTTCTTC.

V gene TRBV18 combines with J gene TRBJ2-4; tentative D call: TRBD2 (6 bases). The CDR3 covers 15 residues. Germline assignment: CDR1 KGHSH and CDR2 LQKENI. Trimming shortened V by 1 base and J by 5 bases, and 12 bases separated the two germline ends. DNA of the CDR3: TGTGCCAGCTCACCACTGGCGGGGACTGAAAACATTCAGTACTTC. It codes for CASSPLAGTENIQYF.

The chain carries TRBV10-2 and TRBJ2-2, with 10 bases identical to TRBD2. The V segment lost 6 bases and the J segment 6 bases; nucleotides outside the gene matches: 4. There are 14 residues in the CDR3. The germline V gene has CDR1 WSHSY and CDR2 SAAADI. CDR3 DNA: TGCGCCAGCAGGGGAGCGGGAGGGTCCGGGGAGCTGTTTTTT. Encoded protein: CASRGAGGSGELFF.